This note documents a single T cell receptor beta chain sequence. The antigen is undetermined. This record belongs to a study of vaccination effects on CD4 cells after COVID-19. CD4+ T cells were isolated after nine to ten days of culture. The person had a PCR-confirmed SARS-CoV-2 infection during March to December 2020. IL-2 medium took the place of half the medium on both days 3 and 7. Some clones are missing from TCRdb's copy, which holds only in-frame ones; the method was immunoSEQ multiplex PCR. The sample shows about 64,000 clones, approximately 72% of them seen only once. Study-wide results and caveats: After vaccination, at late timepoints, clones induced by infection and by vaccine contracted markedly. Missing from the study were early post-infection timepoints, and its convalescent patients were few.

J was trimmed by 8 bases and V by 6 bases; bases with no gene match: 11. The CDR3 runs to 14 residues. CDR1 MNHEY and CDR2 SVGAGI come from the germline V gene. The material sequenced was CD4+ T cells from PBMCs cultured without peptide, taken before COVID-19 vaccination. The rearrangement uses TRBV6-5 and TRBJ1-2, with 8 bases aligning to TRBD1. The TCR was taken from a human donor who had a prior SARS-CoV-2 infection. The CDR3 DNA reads TGTGCCAGCAGGGAGACAGGGGCCCACATCGGCTACACCTTC. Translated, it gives CASRETGAHIGYTF.